The 14 T cell receptor beta chains in this list originate from one sample, sequenced in a study of beta chain features in type 1 diabetes. Investigators reverse transcribed all isolated RNA, so they sequenced expressed TCRB transcripts. Profiled with immunoSEQ multiplex PCR; TCRdb holds only in-frame clones, not every one. This sample yields roughly 500,000 clones, of which about 30% are seen a single time; 0.06% to 0.07% belongs to the top ten. What was sequenced was naive CD4+ T cells from blood. The receptors derive from a man between 18 and 29 years old in good health.

This chain joins TRBV29-1 and TRBJ2-1; 7 positions match TRBD1. This CDR3 region has 14 residues. Looked up from germline, CDR1 is SQVTM and CDR2 is ANQGSEA. Germline trimming cut 3 bases from V and 4 bases from J; bases unmatched to any gene: 6. The CDR3 region is CSVEDRLEYNEQFF. Written as DNA, the CDR3 is TGCAGCGTTGAGGACAGGTTAGAATACAATGAGCAGTTCTTC.

Worth noting for this clone: Other DNA sequences of this sample code for an identical CDR3. The chain recombines TRBV9 with TRBJ2-7; a weak D match, TRBD1 (5 bases). Trimming pared 0 bases from V and 0 bases from J, leaving 7 bases between. CDR3 size: 14 residues. CDR1 and CDR2 (germline): SGDLS, YYNGEE. Here the CDR3 reads CASSVDQGSYEQYF. The CDR3 coding sequence is TGTGCCAGCAGCGTAGACCAGGGCTCCTACGAGCAGTACTTC.

This chain connects TRBV5-1 to TRBJ2-1; TRBD2 might be the D (6 bases). Germline V gene data show CDR1 as SGHRS and CDR2 as YFSETQ. The CDR3 runs to 15 residues. The V end was cut by 0 bases, the J end by 7 bases, with 14 bases between. The CDR3 DNA sequence: TGCGCCAGCAGCTTGGGTGCTCTAGCGCATAATGAGCAGTTCTTC. It encodes CASSLGALAHNEQFF.

The chain carries TRBV29-1 and TRBJ2-1; the match to TRBD2 covers 9 bases. This CDR3 is 15 amino acids long. V shed 7 bases, J shed 10 bases, and the junction held 17 bases outside the gene matches. Germline lookup yields CDR1 SQVTM and CDR2 ANQGSEA. In DNA form, the CDR3 reads TGCAGCGCCCTTAGGGGGGCTAGCGGGGCGGGCGAGCAGTTCTTC. It codes for CSALRGASGAGEQFF.

This chain uses TRBV25-1 with TRBJ2-5; TRBD1 is a possible D gene (5 bases). This CDR3 has 15 amino acids. V lost 7 bases to trimming and J lost 0 bases, with 15 bases between them. Per the germline V gene, CDR1 is MGHDK and CDR2 is SYGVNS. Here the CDR3 reads CASMATRGYQETQYF. The CDR3 DNA follows: TGTGCCAGCATGGCGACAAGGGGCTACCAAGAGACCCAGTACTTC.

The chain is built from TRBV30 and TRBJ2-5; D might be TRBD1 (6 bases). The CDR3 is 15 residues long. Germline CDR1 is GTSNPN and CDR2 is SVGIG (reference sequence). V lost 2 bases and J lost 0, with 13 bases in between. The CDR3 DNA reads TGTGCCTGGAGTCCCGGACAGACCAACCAAGAGACCCAGTACTTC. Amino acids: CAWSPGQTNQETQYF.

In this sample, this clone turned up a few times. This sequence joins TRBV29-1 and TRBJ2-2; a possible D gene is TRBD1 (6 bases). This CDR3 region has 13 residues. Trimming removed 4 bases at V and 5 bases at J, with 11 bases between. Per the germline V gene, CDR1 is SQVTM and CDR2 is ANQGSEA. The CDR3 sequence: CSVATDRTGELFF. CDR3 sequence (DNA): TGCAGCGTTGCAACGGACAGAACCGGGGAGCTGTTTTTT.

With regard to this clone: The same CDR3 can be traced to other DNA sequences in this sample. The gene calls are TRBV7-2 and TRBJ2-7; D gene ambiguous. The CDR3 spans 11 residues. The germline V gene has CDR1 SGHTA and CDR2 FQGNSA. V was pared by 1 base and J by 4 bases, with 2 bases between. This CDR3 reads CASSLEYEQYF. The CDR3 DNA reads as TGTGCCAGCAGCTTAGAATACGAGCAGTACTTC.

A few counts support this clone. This chain links TRBV30 with TRBJ1-5; 11 positions agree with TRBD1. The V and J ends lost 3 bases and 4 bases, in that order; junction bases with no gene match: 5. Per germline, CDR1 GTSNPN and CDR2 SVGIG (reference sequence). There are 15 residues in the CDR3. The CDR3, as DNA: TGTGCCTGGAGCCCGGGACAGGGGGTTAATCAGCCCCAGCATTTT. Translating gives CAWSPGQGVNQPQHF. The full variable domain, with the rest looked up from reference TRBV30 and TRBJ1-5, is SQTIHQWPATLVQPVGSPLSLECTVEGTSNPNLYWYRQAAGRGLQLLFYSVGIGQISSEVPQNLSASRPQDRQFILSSKKLLLSDSGFYLCAWSPGQGVNQPQHFGDGTRLSIL.

The rearrangement joins TRBV29-1 to TRBJ2-1, with 7 positions matching TRBD2. Germline values: CDR1 SQVTM, CDR2 ANQGSEA. This CDR3 spans 14 amino acids. The trim removed 5 bases at V and 5 bases at J, leaving 9 bases unmatched. The DNA of the CDR3 is TGCAGCGTTAGACGCGTGGGAGGGGACAATGAGCAGTTCTTC. It codes for CSVRRVGGDNEQFF.

This clone was recorded once. The rearrangement links TRBV5-4 to TRBJ2-1; 7 bases fit TRBD1. The trim removed 1 base at V and 7 bases at J, leaving 8 bases unmatched. CDR3 length: 15 residues. The germline V gene encodes CDR1 SGHNT and CDR2 YYREEE (reference sequence). CDR3 in amino acids: CASSLRRGYKNEQFF. DNA of the CDR3: TGTGCCAGCAGCTTGCGCAGGGGGTACAAGAATGAGCAGTTCTTC.

V usage is TRBV4-1 and J usage is TRBJ2-4, with D possibly TRBD1 on 5 matching bases. Between the trimmed V and J ends, which lost 3 bases and 8 bases, there was a span of 11 bases. Germline values: CDR1 MGHRA, CDR2 YSYEKL. The CDR3 is 13 residues long. The CDR3 sequence is CASSHRQGDIQYF. In DNA, the CDR3 is TGCGCCAGCAGCCACAGGCAGGGTGACATTCAGTACTTC.

A few counts support this clone. The rearrangement joins TRBV5-1 to TRBJ2-5; D is ambiguous. V lost 4 bases and J 2 bases, leaving 6 bases between the germline ends. CDR1 is SGHRS and CDR2 is YFSETQ in the germline V gene. This CDR3 comprises 12 residues. The CDR3 nucleotides are TGCGCCAGCAGCATACTACAAGAGACCCAGTACTTC. Translating gives CASSILQETQYF.

This clone has just a few counts. The chain carries TRBV30 and TRBJ2-1, with 10 bases identical to TRBD2. This CDR3 is built from 12 residues. V was pared by 5 bases and J by 7 bases, with 2 bases of the junction left unmatched. Germline CDR1 reads GTSNPN; CDR2 reads SVGIG (reference sequence). In DNA form, the CDR3 reads TGTGCCTGGGGACTAGCGGTTAATGAGCAGTTCTTC. It translates to CAWGLAVNEQFF.